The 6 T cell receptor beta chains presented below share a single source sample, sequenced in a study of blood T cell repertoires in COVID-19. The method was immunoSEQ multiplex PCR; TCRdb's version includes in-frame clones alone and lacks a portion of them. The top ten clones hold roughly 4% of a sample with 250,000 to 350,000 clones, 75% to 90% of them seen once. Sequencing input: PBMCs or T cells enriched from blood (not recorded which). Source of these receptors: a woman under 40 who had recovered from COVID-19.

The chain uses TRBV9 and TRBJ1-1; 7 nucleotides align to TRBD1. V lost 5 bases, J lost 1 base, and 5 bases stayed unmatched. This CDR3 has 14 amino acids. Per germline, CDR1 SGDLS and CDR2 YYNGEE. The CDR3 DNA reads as TGTGCCAGCAGTTTTACAGGGGCGAACACTGAAGCTTTCTTT. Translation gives CASSFTGANTEAFF.

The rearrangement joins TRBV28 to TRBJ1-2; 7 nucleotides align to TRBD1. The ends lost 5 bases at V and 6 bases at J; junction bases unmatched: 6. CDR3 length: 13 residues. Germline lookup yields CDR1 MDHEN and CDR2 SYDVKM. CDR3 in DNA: TGTGCCAGCAGTCCAGGGACAGCGCATGGCTACACCTTC. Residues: CASSPGTAHGYTF.

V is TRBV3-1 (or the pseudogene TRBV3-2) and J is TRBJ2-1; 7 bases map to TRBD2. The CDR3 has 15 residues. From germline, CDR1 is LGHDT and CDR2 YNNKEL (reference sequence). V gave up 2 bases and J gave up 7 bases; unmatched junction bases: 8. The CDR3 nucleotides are TGTGCCAGCAGCCAAAGTCCGGGAGGCACTAATGAGCAGTTCTTC. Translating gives CASSQSPGGTNEQFF.

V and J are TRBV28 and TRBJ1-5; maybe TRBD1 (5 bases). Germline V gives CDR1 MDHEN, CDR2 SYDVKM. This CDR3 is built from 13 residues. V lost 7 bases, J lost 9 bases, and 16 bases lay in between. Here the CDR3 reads CASTPGPGGPQHF. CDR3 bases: TGTGCCAGCACCCCAGGCCCCGGGGGGCCCCAGCATTTT.

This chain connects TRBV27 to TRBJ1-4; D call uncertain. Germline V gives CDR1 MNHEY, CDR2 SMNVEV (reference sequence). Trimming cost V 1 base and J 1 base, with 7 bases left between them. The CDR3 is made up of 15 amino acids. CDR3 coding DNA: TGTGCCAGCAGTTTATTCGCAGGAACTAATGAAAAACTGTTTTTT. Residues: CASSLFAGTNEKLFF.

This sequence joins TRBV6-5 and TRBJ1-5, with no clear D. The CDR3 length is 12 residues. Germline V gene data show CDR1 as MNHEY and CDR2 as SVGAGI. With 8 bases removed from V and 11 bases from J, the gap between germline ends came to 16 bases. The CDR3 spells CASGNGVRAQHF. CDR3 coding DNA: TGTGCCAGCGGGAACGGGGTAAGGGCCCAGCATTTT.